The entry below describes one TCR beta chain. Its antigen remains unidentified. Base-call qualities are not available, and no considerably larger clone is one nucleotide away. At one collaborating source in Seattle, patients were enrolled during active infection and were followed longitudinally through the course of disease. Whole blood was collected in K2EDTA tubes by collaborating institutions according to the institutions' own protocols. For TCRbeta analysis, collaborators shipped samples as frozen whole blood, isolated PBMCs, or DNA extracted from either of those sample types. This sample was taken from a study of blood T cell repertoires in COVID-19 (dated by TCRdb to 2019 to 2021). Regarding the research as a whole: The collaborator samples originated in the United States, Italy and Spain and spanned the acute and convalescent phases of COVID-19. Subjects who had been exposed to COVID-19, were actively infected with it, or had recovered from it provided the deeply sampled blood TCRbeta repertoires that made up the dataset. The material from the prospective study consisted of cDNA or gDNA derived from T cells, B-cell-depleted T cells, or PBMCs. The samples were drawn from two sources: the first 160 participants of the ongoing ImmuneRACE study, and 950 to 1,500 subjects contributed by 6 global collaborators. The repertoires were made available in a free public database intended to serve as a resource for research on the immune response to SARS-CoV-2. Nearly every sample came with metadata listing a de-identified subject ID, COVID-19 status, age in years and sex. HLA class I and class II types, where available, came from metadata supplied by the sample provider rather than from assay-based typing.

The study at large found these results: The quantity of clinical and demographic metadata differed by source and by participant and was supplied without curation.

The immunoSEQ Assay, a bias-controlled multiplex PCR, was used to amplify TCRbeta CDR3 regions from genomic DNA. The study's processing was this. The number of nucleated cells in each sample was estimated from the amplification of reference gene primers within the assay. To quantify the absolute abundance of each unique TCRbeta CDR3 rearrangement, sequence reads were collapsed and filtered. For each sample, productive Simpson clonality was calculated as the square root of Simpson's diversity index over productive rearrangements. Not all clones reach the TCRdb copy of this immuneACCESS table, which keeps in-frame sequences only. Checked studies attribute under half of the gap to unresolved V genes and leave the rest unexplained. V, J and clone size reflect that table, while D and trimming were determined from the DNA. Counted in this sample were about 300,000 clones; 70% to 90% of them appeared once. Roughly 6.1% of the sample is held by the ten biggest clonotypes.

Counted from cysteine to phenylalanine, this CDR3 has 15 amino acids. This entry keeps only the CDR3 DNA: 45 bases, framed from base 1. Deletion took 8 bases off V and 8 bases off J, with a span of 24 bases between the germline ends. The germline V gene (reference sequence) provides CDR1 LNHDA and CDR2 SQIVND. This chain joins TRBV19 to TRBJ1-2, with the identity of the D gene unclear. The specimen was peripheral blood. The clonotype originates from a woman aged 50 to 60 with COVID-19, enrolled during active disease. This receptor has the CDR3 CASPLSDPLLLGYTF. The DNA reads TGTGCCAGTCCGCTCTCCGATCCGCTGCTATTAGGCTACACCTTC. The variable domain in full, with residues beyond the CDR3 obtained from the reference TRBV19 and TRBJ1-2 genes, is DGGITQSPKYLFRKEGQNVTLSCEQNLNHDAMYWYRQDPGQGLRLIYYSQIVNDFQKGDIAEGYSVSREKKESFPLTVTSAQKNPTAFYLCASPLSDPLLLGYTFGSGTRLTVV.